The 30 T cell receptor beta chains reported below all come from one sample, sequenced in a study of identical twins. MiXCR, applied by TCRdb to the 5' RACE reads, yields one record per CDR3 protein. The table lists 1.5 million to 2 million distinct CDR3 sequences, under 35% of them singletons. The sequenced sample was cord blood. The source of these receptors is a newborn girl in good health.

The rearrangement joins TRBV29-1 to TRBJ2-1; D unclear. In germline, CDR1 is SQVTM, CDR2 ANQGSEA. V gave up 7 bases and J gave up 1 base, with 11 bases separating them. This CDR3 has 13 amino acids. CDR3 residues: CSAAFWSYNEQFF. The DNA of the CDR3 is TGCAGCGCCGCCTTTTGGTCCTACAATGAGCAGTTCTTC.

In its sample, this clonotype was seen a few times. J is TRBJ1-5 and V is TRBV6-1; no clear D gene. The CDR3 extends over 13 amino acids. Per the germline V gene, CDR1 is MNHNS and CDR2 is SASEGT. With 7 bases removed from V and 5 bases from J, the gap between germline ends came to 12 bases. The CDR3 loop reads CASNVGRDQPQHF. As DNA, the CDR3 is TGTGCCAGCAACGTAGGACGAGATCAGCCCCAGCATTTT.

This chain joins TRBV5-1 and TRBJ1-4; 7 bases align to TRBD1. V was clipped by 1 base and J by 5 bases; unmatched bases: 8. CDR3 length equals 16 residues. The V gene's germline CDR1 is SGHRS and CDR2 YFSETQ. CDR3 sequence: CASSLTGTEGNEKLFF. The CDR3 DNA reads TGCGCCAGCAGCTTGACCGGGACAGAGGGGAATGAAAAACTGTTTTTT.

Regarding this clonotype: A much larger clonotype is one base distant, so this may be a read error. This chain links TRBV11-2 with TRBJ2-7; D remains unclear. This CDR3 is 16 amino acids long. Germline V gene sequence: CDR1 SGHAT, CDR2 FQNNGV. V was pared by 8 bases and J by 0 bases, with 20 bases between. Here the CDR3 DNA reads TGTGCCAGCGGCACCCCCAGGAGCCTTACCTCCTACGAGCAGTACTTC. Translating gives CASGTPRSLTSYEQYF.

The chain combines TRBV12-3 or TRBV12-4 with TRBJ2-5; 7 bases map to TRBD2. This CDR3 is built from 14 residues. Unmatched junction bases numbered 7, after V lost 4 bases and J lost 5 bases. The CDR3 is CASSSEAGIETQYF. CDR3 bases: TGTGCCAGCAGTTCAGAAGCGGGAATCGAGACCCAGTACTTC.

A few counts support this clonotype. This chain's CDR3 is CASSQDRLIAYNEQFF. The CDR3 DNA follows: TGTGCCAGCAGCCAAGATCGCCTCATTGCCTACAATGAGCAGTTCTTC. This chain links TRBV3-1 with TRBJ2-1; the D is unclear. Germline values: CDR1 LGHDT, CDR2 YNNKEL (reference sequence). The length of the CDR3 is 16 residues. The germline V and J ends were trimmed by 0 bases and 2 bases, with 11 bases remaining between them.

This clonotype was counted ten times or more. The J gene is TRBJ2-3, the V gene TRBV27; D gene unclear. This CDR3 has 13 residues. Germline CDR1 and CDR2: MNHEY and SMNVEV (reference sequence). V lost 2 bases and J 4 bases, leaving 7 bases between the germline ends. CDR3 amino acids: CASSLKSPDTQYF. The CDR3 DNA follows: TGTGCCAGCAGTTTAAAGTCTCCAGATACGCAGTATTTT.

This clonotype was seen more than once but under ten times. The chain has TRBV15 and TRBJ1-5; unclear D gene. Trimming took 0 bases from V and 4 from J, leaving 16 bases between them. The germline CDR1 and CDR2 sequences are LNHNV and YYDKDF (reference sequence). The CDR3 consists of 17 residues. The CDR3: CATSREPGNILNQPQHF. The CDR3 DNA reads as TGTGCCACCAGCAGAGAACCGGGCAACATACTAAATCAGCCCCAGCATTTT.

This chain links TRBV27 with TRBJ2-3; TRBD2 agrees at 15 bases. CDR3 length: 20 amino acids. With V trimmed by 5 bases and J by 2 bases, 14 bases remained unmatched. Germline V CDR1 and CDR2: MNHEY, SMNVEV (reference sequence). The chain's CDR3 is CASSPIGLAGGRVVTDTQYF. The CDR3, as DNA: TGTGCCAGCAGTCCTATTGGACTAGCGGGGGGGCGAGTGGTCACAGATACGCAGTATTTT.

This clonotype was found a few times. The chain carries TRBV6-5 and TRBJ2-7; D is perhaps TRBD2 (5 bases). CDR1 MNHEY and CDR2 SVGAGI come from the germline V gene. The CDR3 sequence is 12 residues long. In nucleotides, the CDR3 is TGTGCGGTCAATAGCGTGCAGAACGAGCAGTACTTC. This translates into CAVNSVQNEQYF.

The chain recombines TRBV20-1 with TRBJ2-7; 10 nucleotides agree with TRBD1. Germline V CDR1 and CDR2: DFQATT, SNEGSKA (reference sequence). CDR3 length: 15 amino acids. V shed 5 bases, J shed 3 bases, and the junction held 10 bases outside the gene matches. The CDR3 coding sequence is TGCAGTGCTCCCTCCCTGGGACAGGGGCGCTACGAGCAGTACTTC. Translating gives CSAPSLGQGRYEQYF.

V is TRBV10-3 and J is TRBJ2-5, with D possibly being TRBD1 (6 bases). In germline, CDR1 is ENHRY, CDR2 SYGVKD. V was cut by 8 bases and J by 5 bases, with 30 bases left in between. The CDR3 covers 18 residues. In DNA form, the CDR3 reads TGTGCCATCTTGTCAAGGGCATCAGTCCACCGTAGGGGGGAGACCCAGTACTTC. This gives the protein CAILSRASVHRRGETQYF.

The V and J genes are TRBV6-5 and TRBJ2-3; D gene unclear. The CDR3 contains 21 residues. CDR1 is MNHEY, CDR2 SVGAGI, per germline. Trimming removed 0 bases from V and 4 bases from J, with 29 bases in between. The CDR3, as DNA: TGTGCCAGCAGTTACTCGTTCCGGCCACATCTCTCTTCGCCCCTGGCAGATACGCAGTATTTT. Protein product: CASSYSFRPHLSSPLADTQYF.

V is TRBV20-1 and J is TRBJ2-7, with D perhaps matching TRBD1 (5 bases). CDR3 length equals 15 residues. Germline CDR1 DFQATT, CDR2 SNEGSKA (reference sequence). Trimming cost V 0 bases and J 0 bases, with 12 bases left between them. The CDR3 sequence: CSARDPWGSSYEQYF. The CDR3, as DNA: TGCAGTGCTAGAGACCCCTGGGGCAGCTCCTACGAGCAGTACTTC.

The genes are TRBV7-2 and TRBJ2-7, with 9 bases matching TRBD1. The CDR3 covers 19 residues. Trimming cost V 1 base and J 3 bases; bases outside gene matches: 16. CDR1 is SGHTA, CDR2 FQGNSA, per germline. CDR3 loop: CASSLVGGNPGTGYYEQYF. CDR3 in DNA: TGTGCCAGCAGCTTAGTAGGTGGGAACCCCGGGACAGGGTACTACGAGCAGTACTTC.

This clonotype was picked up many times. V gene TRBV3-1 combines with J gene TRBJ1-4; D is ambiguous. Between the trimmed V and J ends, which lost 1 base and 2 bases, there was a span of 8 bases. Germline V gene data show CDR1 as LGHDT and CDR2 as YNNKEL (reference sequence). The CDR3 extends over 15 amino acids. DNA of the CDR3: TGTGCCAGCAGCCAAGGTCGAGCGACTAATGAAAAACTGTTTTTT. Translated: CASSQGRATNEKLFF.

This rearrangement joins TRBV15 to TRBJ1-1, with D possibly matching TRBD1 (5 bases). CDR1 is LNHNV and CDR2 is YYDKDF in the germline V gene (reference sequence). Trimming removed 0 bases from V and 1 base from J, with 6 bases in between. The CDR3 is 14 residues long. This CDR3 reads CATSRDTGNTEAFF. For the CDR3, the DNA is TGTGCCACCAGCAGAGATACAGGGAACACTGAAGCTTTCTTT. The full variable domain, rest sourced from reference TRBV15 and TRBJ1-1, is DAMVIQNPRYQVTQFGKPVTLSCSQTLNHNVMYWYQQKSSQAPKLLFHYYDKDFNNEADTPDNFQSRRPNTSFCFLDIRSPGLGDTAMYLCATSRDTGNTEAFFGQGTRLTVV.

This clonotype has only a few counts. The chain joins TRBV6-5 to TRBJ2-7, with D unresolved. V was pared by 4 bases and J by 0 bases, with 13 bases between. The CDR3 sequence is 15 residues long. The V gene's germline CDR1 is MNHEY and CDR2 SVGAGI. CDR3 loop: CASSLVPWGSYEQYF. The CDR3 DNA reads as TGTGCCAGCAGTTTAGTCCCCTGGGGCTCCTACGAGCAGTACTTC.

The table lists this clonotype with a few counts. V gene TRBV7-9 combines with J gene TRBJ1-6; D might be TRBD1 (6 bases). The CDR3 sequence is 14 residues long. With 3 bases removed from V and 7 bases from J, the gap between germline ends came to 10 bases. Looked up from germline, CDR1 is SEHNR and CDR2 is FQNEAQ (reference sequence). CDR3 residues: CASSFLTGNSPLHF. The DNA of the CDR3 is TGTGCCAGCAGCTTCCTAACAGGGAATTCACCCCTCCACTTT.

This clonotype was detected a few times. The chain combines TRBV20-1 with TRBJ2-5, with 7 positions matching TRBD2. With 0 bases clipped from V and 4 bases from J, the junction kept 8 bases outside the gene matches. The CDR3 is made up of 15 amino acids. Germline CDR1 and CDR2: DFQATT and SNEGSKA (reference sequence). The CDR3 reads CSARDSPGRGETQYF. The CDR3 DNA sequence: TGCAGTGCTAGAGATTCGCCGGGGAGGGGAGAGACCCAGTACTTC.

This clonotype turned up a few times. J is TRBJ1-2 and V is TRBV2; D uncertain. Germline V gene sequence: CDR1 SNHLY, CDR2 FYNNEI. The CDR3 is 14 amino acids. V gave up 1 base and J gave up 5 bases, with 11 bases separating them. The CDR3 DNA sequence: TGTGCCAGCAGTGAAGACGGGAGAGAATATGGCTACACCTTC. Protein sequence: CASSEDGREYGYTF.

The chain links TRBV4-3 to TRBJ2-6, with D uncertain. V was shortened by 0 bases and J by 7 bases, with 16 bases between the two germline ends. CDR3 length: 17 amino acids. The germline V gene encodes CDR1 LGHNA and CDR2 YSLEER. CDR3 in DNA: TGCGCCAGCAGCCAAGATATCTTACTGGAAGGCGCCAACGTCCTGACTTTC. It encodes CASSQDILLEGANVLTF.

This clonotype was observed a few times. The chain recombines TRBV5-1 with TRBJ1-5; TRBD1 matches at 8 bases. The J segment lost 5 bases and the V segment lost 0 bases, leaving 4 bases of the junction unmatched. The CDR3 has 15 residues. The germline V gene has CDR1 SGHRS and CDR2 YFSETQ. As DNA, the CDR3 is TGCGCCAGCAGCTTGGGTGGACAGGGCCATCAGCCCCAGCATTTT. Protein product: CASSLGGQGHQPQHF.

The chain combines TRBV12-3 or TRBV12-4 with TRBJ2-6; the D is unclear. CDR3 length equals 16 residues. V was trimmed by 5 bases and J by 2 bases, leaving 13 bases between them. The CDR3 sequence: CASSLVPGAGANVLTF. CDR3 coding DNA: TGTGCCAGCAGTCTCGTCCCAGGTGCTGGGGCCAACGTCCTGACTTTC.

The chain uses TRBV7-9 and TRBJ2-5, with D possibly matching TRBD1 (6 bases). V was clipped by 4 bases and J by 3 bases, with 12 bases between them. The CDR3 has 14 amino acids. Germline-derived CDR1 and CDR2 are SEHNR and FQNEAQ (reference sequence). The CDR3 coding sequence is TGTGCCAGCAGCTCCCAGGGGTGGGAAGAGACCCAGTACTTC. Protein sequence: CASSSQGWEETQYF.

The rearrangement joins TRBV2 to TRBJ2-3; possibly TRBD1 or TRBD2 for D (5 bases each). The V gene lost 6 bases and the J gene lost 4 bases, with 8 bases spanning the gap. Germline CDR1 reads SNHLY; CDR2 reads FYNNEI. The CDR3 consists of 12 residues. This CDR3 is CASSGTPDTQYF. CDR3 bases: TGTGCCAGCAGCGGGACGCCAGATACGCAGTATTTT.

As regards this clonotype: A clone one base away is much larger, so this may be a read error. The rearrangement joins TRBV10-2 to TRBJ2-3, with 9 positions matching TRBD2. The CDR3 sequence is 17 residues long. Per germline, CDR1 WSHSY and CDR2 SAAADI. Germline trimming cut 4 bases from V and 6 bases from J; bases unmatched to any gene: 14. CDR3 nucleotide sequence: TGCGCCAGCAGTGGTGAGCTGCTAGCGGGGTCTGGGGATACGCAGTATTTT. This encodes CASSGELLAGSGDTQYF.

The chain joins TRBV28 to TRBJ2-5; 9 nucleotides agree with TRBD1. With the DNA end fitting TRBJ2-7 better, the J assignment may be wrong. The germline V gene has CDR1 MDHEN and CDR2 SYDVKM. The CDR3 contains 15 residues. The CDR3 DNA sequence: TGTGCCAGCAGTTTCCGGGACAGGGTCTTGGACGAGCAGTACTTC. The encoded protein is CASSFRDRVLDEQYF.

This clonotype came up a few times. V and J are TRBV10-3 and TRBJ2-4; TRBD2 agrees at 7 bases. TRBJ2-7 explains the end of the DNA better; the J call may be wrong. The CDR3 totals 14 residues. Germline-derived CDR1 and CDR2 are ENHRY and SYGVKD. The CDR3 reads CAISESPTSAEQYF. The CDR3 nucleotides read TGTGCCATCAGTGAGTCCCCTACTAGCGCCGAGCAGTACTTC.

The gene calls are TRBV21-1 and TRBJ1-6. TRBV21-1 is marked as a pseudogene. The CDR3 loop spans 14 amino acids. The CDR3 loop is CASIGGLANSPLHF. Here the CDR3 DNA reads TGTGCCAGCATCGGGGGACTTGCGAATTCACCCCTCCACTTT.